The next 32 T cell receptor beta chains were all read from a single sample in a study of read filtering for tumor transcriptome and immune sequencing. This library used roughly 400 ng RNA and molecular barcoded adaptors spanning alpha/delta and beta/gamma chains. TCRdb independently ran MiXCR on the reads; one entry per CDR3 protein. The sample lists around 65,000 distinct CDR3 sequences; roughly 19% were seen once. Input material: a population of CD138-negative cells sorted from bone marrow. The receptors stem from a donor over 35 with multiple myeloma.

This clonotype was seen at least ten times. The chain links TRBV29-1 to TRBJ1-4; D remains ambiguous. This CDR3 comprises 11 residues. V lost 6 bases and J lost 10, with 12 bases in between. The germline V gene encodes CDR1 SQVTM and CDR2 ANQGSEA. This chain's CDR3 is CSVRVTGKLFF. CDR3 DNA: TGCAGCGTCCGGGTTACGGGAAAACTGTTTTTT.

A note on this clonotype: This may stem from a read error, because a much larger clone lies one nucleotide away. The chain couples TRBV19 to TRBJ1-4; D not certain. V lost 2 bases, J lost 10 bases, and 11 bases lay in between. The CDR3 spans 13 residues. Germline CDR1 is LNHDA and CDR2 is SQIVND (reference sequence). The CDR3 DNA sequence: TGTGCCAGTAGTATAAGCAGGAACGGAAAACTGTTTTTT. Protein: CASSISRNGKLFF. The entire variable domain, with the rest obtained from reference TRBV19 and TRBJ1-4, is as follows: DGGITQSPKYLFRKEGQNVTLSCEQNLNHDAMYWYRQDPGQGLRLIYYSQIVNDFQKGDIAEGYSVSREKKESFPLTVTSAQKNPTAFYLCASSISRNGKLFFGSGTQLSVL.

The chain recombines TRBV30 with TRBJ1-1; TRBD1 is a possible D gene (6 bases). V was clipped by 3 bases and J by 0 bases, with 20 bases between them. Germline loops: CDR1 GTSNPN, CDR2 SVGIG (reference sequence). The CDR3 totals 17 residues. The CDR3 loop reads CAWRKGGLQLMNTEAFF. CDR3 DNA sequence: TGTGCCTGGAGGAAGGGGGGCCTCCAACTGATGAACACTGAAGCTTTCTTT.

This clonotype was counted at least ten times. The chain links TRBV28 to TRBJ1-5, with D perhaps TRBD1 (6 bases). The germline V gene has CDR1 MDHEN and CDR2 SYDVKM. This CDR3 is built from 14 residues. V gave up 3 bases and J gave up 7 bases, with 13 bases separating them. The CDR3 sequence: CASSFWGGGQPQHF. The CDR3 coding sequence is TGTGCCAGCAGTTTTTGGGGGGGCGGACAGCCCCAGCATTTT.

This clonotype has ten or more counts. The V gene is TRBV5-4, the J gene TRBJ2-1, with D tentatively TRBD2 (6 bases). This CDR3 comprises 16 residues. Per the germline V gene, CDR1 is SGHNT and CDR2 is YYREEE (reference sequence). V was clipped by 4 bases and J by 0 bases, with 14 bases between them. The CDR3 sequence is CASSGGTGSSYNEQFF. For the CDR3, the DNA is TGTGCCAGCAGCGGCGGGACGGGGAGCTCCTACAATGAGCAGTTCTTC.

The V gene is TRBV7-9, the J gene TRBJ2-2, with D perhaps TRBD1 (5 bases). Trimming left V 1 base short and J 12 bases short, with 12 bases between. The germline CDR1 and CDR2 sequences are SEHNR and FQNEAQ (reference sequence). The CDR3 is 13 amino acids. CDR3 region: CASSLEPAGKLFF. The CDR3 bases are TGTGCCAGCAGCTTAGAACCGGCAGGGAAGCTGTTTTTT.

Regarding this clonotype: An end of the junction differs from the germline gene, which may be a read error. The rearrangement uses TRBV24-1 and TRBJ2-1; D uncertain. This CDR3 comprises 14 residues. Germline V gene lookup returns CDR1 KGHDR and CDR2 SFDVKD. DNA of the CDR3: TGTGCCACCAGTGATCTCCCCCATTACAATGGGCAGTTCTTC. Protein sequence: CATSDLPHYNGQFF.

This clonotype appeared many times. The CDR3 is CASSAEETQYF. The CDR3 bases are TGCGCCAGCTCCGCAGAAGAGACCCAGTACTTC. The chain joins TRBV4-1 to TRBJ2-5; D is unclear. V lost 8 bases and J lost 3, with 7 bases in between. There are 11 residues in the CDR3. The germline V gene has CDR1 MGHRA and CDR2 YSYEKL.

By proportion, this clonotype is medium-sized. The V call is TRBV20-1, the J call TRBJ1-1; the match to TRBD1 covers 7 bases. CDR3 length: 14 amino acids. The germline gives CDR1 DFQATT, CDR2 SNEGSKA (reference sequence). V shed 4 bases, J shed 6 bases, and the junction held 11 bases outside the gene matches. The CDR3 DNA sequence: TGCAGTGCTACCCATCTCGACAGGGTGGCTGAAGCTTTCTTT. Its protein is CSATHLDRVAEAFF.

CDR3 region: CASAAGTGDTGELFF. As DNA, the CDR3 is TGTGCCAGCGCGGCCGGGACAGGGGACACCGGGGAGCTGTTTTTT. The chain recombines TRBV18 with TRBJ2-2; 10 positions match TRBD1. The germline gives CDR1 KGHSH, CDR2 LQKENI. V shed 8 bases and J 3 bases; nucleotides not matched to a gene: 6. There are 15 residues in the CDR3.

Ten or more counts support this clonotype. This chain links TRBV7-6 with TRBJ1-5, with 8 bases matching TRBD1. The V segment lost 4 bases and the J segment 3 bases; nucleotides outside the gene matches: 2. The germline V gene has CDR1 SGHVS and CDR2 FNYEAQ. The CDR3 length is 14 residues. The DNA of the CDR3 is TGTGCCAGCAGCTCGGGACAGGACAATCAGCCCCAGCATTTT. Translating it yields CASSSGQDNQPQHF.

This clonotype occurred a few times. CDR3 sequence reads: CASSPQLAGGLYEQFF. The CDR3 DNA sequence: TGTGCCAGCAGCCCCCAGTTAGCGGGGGGGCTCTATGAGCAGTTCTTC. The rearrangement joins TRBV3-1 to TRBJ2-1, with 11 bases aligning to TRBD2. The germline gives CDR1 LGHDT, CDR2 YNNKEL (reference sequence). Trimming removed 4 bases from V and 8 bases from J; junction bases left unmatched: 10. CDR3 size: 16 residues.

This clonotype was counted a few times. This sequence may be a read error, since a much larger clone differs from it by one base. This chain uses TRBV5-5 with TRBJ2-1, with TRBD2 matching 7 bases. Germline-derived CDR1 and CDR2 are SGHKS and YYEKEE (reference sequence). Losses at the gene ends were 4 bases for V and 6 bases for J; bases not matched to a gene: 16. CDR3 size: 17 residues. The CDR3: CASSGGPGLVYVNEQFF. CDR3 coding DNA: TGTGCCAGCAGCGGTGGACCCGGACTAGTATACGTCAATGAGCAGTTCTTC.

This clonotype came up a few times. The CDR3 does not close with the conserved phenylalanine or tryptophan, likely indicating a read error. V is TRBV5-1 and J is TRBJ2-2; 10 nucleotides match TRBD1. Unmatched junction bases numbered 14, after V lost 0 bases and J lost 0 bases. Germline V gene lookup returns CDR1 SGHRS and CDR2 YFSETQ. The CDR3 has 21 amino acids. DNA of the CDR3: TGCGCCAGCAGCTTGGCCGAGGACAGGGGGACGTTTTGGACGAACACCGGGGAGCTGTTTCTT. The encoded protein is CASSLAEDRGTFWTNTGELFL.

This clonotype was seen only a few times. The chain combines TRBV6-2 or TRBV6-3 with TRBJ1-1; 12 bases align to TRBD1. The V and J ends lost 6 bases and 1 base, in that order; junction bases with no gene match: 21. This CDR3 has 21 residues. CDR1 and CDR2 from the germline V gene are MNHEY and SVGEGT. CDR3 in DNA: TGTGCCAGCAGCCCCCACGGGACAGGGGGCCAGGTGAAAGAACGGAACACTGAAGCTTTCTTT. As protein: CASSPHGTGGQVKERNTEAFF.

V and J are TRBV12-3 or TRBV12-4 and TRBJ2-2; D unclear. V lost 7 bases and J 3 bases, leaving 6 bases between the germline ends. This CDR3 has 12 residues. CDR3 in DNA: TGTGCCAGCACCCGACACACCGGGGAGCTGTTTTTT. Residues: CASTRHTGELFF.

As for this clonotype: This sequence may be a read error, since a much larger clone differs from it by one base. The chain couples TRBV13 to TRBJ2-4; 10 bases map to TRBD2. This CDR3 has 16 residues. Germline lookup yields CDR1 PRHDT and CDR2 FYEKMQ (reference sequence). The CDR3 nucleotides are TGTGCCAGCAGCGTCACTAGCGGGGAAGCCAAACACATTCAGTACTTC. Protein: CASSVTSGEAKHIQYF.

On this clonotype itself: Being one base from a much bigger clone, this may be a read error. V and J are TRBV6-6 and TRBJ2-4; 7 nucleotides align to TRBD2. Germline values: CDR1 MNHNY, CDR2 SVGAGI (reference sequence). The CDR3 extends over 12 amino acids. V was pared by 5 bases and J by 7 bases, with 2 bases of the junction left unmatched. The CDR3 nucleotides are TGTGCCAGCAGTCCGGGAGGCAACATTCAGTACTTC. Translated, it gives CASSPGGNIQYF.

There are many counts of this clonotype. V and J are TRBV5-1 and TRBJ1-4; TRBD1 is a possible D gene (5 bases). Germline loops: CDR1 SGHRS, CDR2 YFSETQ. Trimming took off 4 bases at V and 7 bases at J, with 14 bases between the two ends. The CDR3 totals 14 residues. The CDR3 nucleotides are TGCGCCAGCAGCCCGACAGAACGGAGTGAAAAACTGTTTTTT. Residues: CASSPTERSEKLFF. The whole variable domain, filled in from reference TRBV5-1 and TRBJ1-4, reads KAGVTQTPRYLIKTRGQQVTLSCSPISGHRSVSWYQQTPGQGLQFLFEYFSETQRNKGNFPGRFSGRQFSNSRSEMNVSTLELGDSALYLCASSPTERSEKLFFGSGTQLSVL.

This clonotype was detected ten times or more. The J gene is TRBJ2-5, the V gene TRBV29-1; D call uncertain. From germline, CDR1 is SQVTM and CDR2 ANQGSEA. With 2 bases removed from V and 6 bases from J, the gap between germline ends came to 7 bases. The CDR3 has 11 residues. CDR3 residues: CSVERSQTQYF. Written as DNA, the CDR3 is TGCAGCGTTGAACGGAGCCAGACCCAGTACTTC.

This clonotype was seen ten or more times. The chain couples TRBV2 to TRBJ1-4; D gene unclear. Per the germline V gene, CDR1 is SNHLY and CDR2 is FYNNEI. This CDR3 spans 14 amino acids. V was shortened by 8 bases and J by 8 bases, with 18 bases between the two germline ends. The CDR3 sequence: CASRPGHAEEKLFF. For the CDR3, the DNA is TGTGCCAGCCGGCCCGGCCACGCAGAGGAAAAACTGTTTTTT. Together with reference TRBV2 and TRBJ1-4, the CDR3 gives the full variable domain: EPEVTQTPSHQVTQMGQEVILRCVPISNHLYFYWYRQILGQKVEFLVSFYNNEISEKSEIFDDQFSVERPDGSNFTLKIRSTKLEDSAMYFCASRPGHAEEKLFFGSGTQLSVL.

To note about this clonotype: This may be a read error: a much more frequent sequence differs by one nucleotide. CDR3 protein: CASSEWDRGIGTQYF. In DNA form, the CDR3 reads TGTGCCAGCAGTGAATGGGACAGGGGCATAGGGACCCAGTACTTC. This chain uses TRBV25-1 with TRBJ2-5; 10 bases fit TRBD1. J gave up 7 bases and V 1 base, and 6 bases lay outside the gene matches. Germline V CDR1 and CDR2: MGHDK, SYGVNS. The CDR3 is made up of 15 amino acids.

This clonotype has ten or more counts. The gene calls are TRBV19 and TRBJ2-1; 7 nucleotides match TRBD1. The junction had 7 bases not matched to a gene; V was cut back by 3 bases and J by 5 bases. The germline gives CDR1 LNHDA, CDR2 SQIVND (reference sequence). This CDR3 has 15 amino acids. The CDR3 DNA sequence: TGTGCCAGTAGTATTACAGGGGTACTCCACAATGAGCAGTTCTTC. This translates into CASSITGVLHNEQFF.

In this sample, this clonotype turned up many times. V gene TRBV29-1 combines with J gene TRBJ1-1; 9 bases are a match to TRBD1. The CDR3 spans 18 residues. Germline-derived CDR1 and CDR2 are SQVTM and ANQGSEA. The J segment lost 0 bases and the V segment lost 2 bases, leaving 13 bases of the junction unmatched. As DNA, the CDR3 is TGCAGCGTTGAAAATGGGACAGGGTTTGGTAAAATGAACACTGAAGCTTTCTTT. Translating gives CSVENGTGFGKMNTEAFF.

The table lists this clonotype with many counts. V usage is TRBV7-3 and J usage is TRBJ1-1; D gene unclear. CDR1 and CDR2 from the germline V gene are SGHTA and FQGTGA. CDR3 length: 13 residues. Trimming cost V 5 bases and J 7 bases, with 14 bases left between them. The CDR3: CASSPDPWGEAFF. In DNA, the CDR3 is TGTGCCAGCAGCCCTGACCCCTGGGGTGAAGCTTTCTTT.

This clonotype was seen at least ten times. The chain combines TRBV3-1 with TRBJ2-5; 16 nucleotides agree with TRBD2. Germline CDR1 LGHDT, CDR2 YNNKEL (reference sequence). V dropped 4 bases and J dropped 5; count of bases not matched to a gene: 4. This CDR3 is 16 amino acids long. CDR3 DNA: TGTGCCAGCAGCCGGGGACTAGCGGGGGGGCGGGAGACCCAGTACTTC. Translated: CASSRGLAGGRETQYF.

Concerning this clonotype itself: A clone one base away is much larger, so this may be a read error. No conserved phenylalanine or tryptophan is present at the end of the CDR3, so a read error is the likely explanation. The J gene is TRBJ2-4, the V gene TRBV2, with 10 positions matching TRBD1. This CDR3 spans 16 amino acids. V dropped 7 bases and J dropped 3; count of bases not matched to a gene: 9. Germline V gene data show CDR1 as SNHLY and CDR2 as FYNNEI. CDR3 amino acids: CASTTNWTGGKNIQYL. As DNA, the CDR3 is TGTGCCAGCACGACGAATTGGACAGGGGGCAAAAACATTCAGTACCTC.

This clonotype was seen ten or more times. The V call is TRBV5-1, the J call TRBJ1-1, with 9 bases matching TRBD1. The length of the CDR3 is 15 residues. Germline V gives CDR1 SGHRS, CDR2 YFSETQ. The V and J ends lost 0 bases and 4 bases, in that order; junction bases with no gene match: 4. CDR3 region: CASSLGSDRGTEAFF. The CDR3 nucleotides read TGCGCCAGCAGCTTGGGATCGGACAGGGGCACTGAAGCTTTCTTT.

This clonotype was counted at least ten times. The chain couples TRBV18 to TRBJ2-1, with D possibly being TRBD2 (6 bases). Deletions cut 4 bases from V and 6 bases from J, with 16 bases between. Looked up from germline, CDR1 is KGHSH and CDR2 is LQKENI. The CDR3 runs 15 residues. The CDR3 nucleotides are TGTGCCAGCTCACAGCCCGGAGGGACGGTCAATGAGCAGTTCTTC. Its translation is CASSQPGGTVNEQFF.

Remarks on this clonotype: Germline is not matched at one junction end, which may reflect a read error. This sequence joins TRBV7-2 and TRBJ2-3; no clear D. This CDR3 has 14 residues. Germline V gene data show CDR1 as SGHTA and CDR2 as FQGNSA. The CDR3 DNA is TGTGCCAGCACCTTAGCTCGTCTAGACTCCACGCAGTATTTT. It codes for CASTLARLDSTQYF.

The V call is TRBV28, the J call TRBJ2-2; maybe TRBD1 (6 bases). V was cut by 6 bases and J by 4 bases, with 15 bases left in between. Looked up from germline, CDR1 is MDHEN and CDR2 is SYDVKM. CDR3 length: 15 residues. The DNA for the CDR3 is TGTGCCAGCAGACCGGGACAACTCTTCACCGGGGAGCTGTTTTTT. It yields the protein CASRPGQLFTGELFF.

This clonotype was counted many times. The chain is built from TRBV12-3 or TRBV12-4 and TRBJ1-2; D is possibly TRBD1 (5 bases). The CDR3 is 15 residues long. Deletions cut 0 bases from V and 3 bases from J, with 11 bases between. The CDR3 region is CASSLAPGQYYGYTF. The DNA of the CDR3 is TGTGCCAGCAGTTTAGCGCCGGGGCAGTACTATGGCTACACCTTC.